This T cell receptor beta chain was obtained from a study of blood T cell repertoires in COVID-19. V lost 4 bases and J 6 bases, leaving 14 bases between the germline ends. Germline V gene lookup returns CDR1 MNHEY and CDR2 SMNVEV (reference sequence). CDR3 length: 14 amino acids. Profiling relied on immunoSEQ multiplex PCR, and the TCRdb table lists in-frame clones only, not all of them. The table has under 250,000 clones, around 90% seen once. This chain connects TRBV27 to TRBJ2-3, with D perhaps matching TRBD2 (5 bases). Material for sequencing was peripheral blood. The clonotype originates from a man aged 55 to 69 who had recovered from COVID-19. CDR3 amino acids: CASSSGFGMDTQYF. CDR3 DNA: TGTGCCAGCAGTTCGGGATTCGGGATGGATACGCAGTATTTT.